The next 10 T cell receptor beta chains were all read from a single sample in a study of blood T cell repertoires in COVID-19. Sequencing was performed with immunoSEQ multiplex PCR; in TCRdb, only in-frame clones are kept and a portion is missing. Seen here are some 200,000 clones, roughly 89% observed once, and the top ten hold roughly 3.3%. Sequencing was done on a sample of peripheral blood. Every receptor here comes from a man aged 18 to 29 with active or convalescent COVID-19.

The gene calls are TRBV7-9 and TRBJ2-7; a possible D gene is TRBD1 (5 bases). This CDR3 comprises 14 residues. The V end was cut by 0 bases, the J end by 2 bases, with 8 bases between. CDR1 and CDR2 from the germline V gene are SEHNR and FQNEAQ (reference sequence). This chain's CDR3 is CASSLAQAAYEQYV. CDR3 nucleotides: TGTGCCAGCAGCTTAGCACAGGCCGCCTACGAGCAGTACGTC.

The chain combines TRBV29-1 with TRBJ1-2; D remains ambiguous. The CDR3 has 15 residues. Germline loops: CDR1 SQVTM, CDR2 ANQGSEA. The germline V and J ends were trimmed by 3 bases and 2 bases, with 16 bases remaining between them. CDR3 DNA: TGCAGCGTTGACCCCCCTGACACACCAAACTATGGCTACACCTTC. Amino acid sequence: CSVDPPDTPNYGYTF. Using reference TRBV29-1 and TRBJ1-2 for the parts outside the CDR3, the full variable domain is SAVISQKPSRDICQRGTSLTIQCQVDSQVTMMFWYRQQPGQSLTLIATANQGSEATYESGFVIDKFPISRPNLTFSTLTVSNMSPEDSSIYLCSVDPPDTPNYGYTFGSGTRLTVV.

This clone showed up just once. The rearrangement uses TRBV5-1 and TRBJ1-1; 8 bases are a match to TRBD1. The CDR3 is 15 residues long. V shed 4 bases, J shed 0 bases, and the junction held 5 bases outside the gene matches. Looked up from germline, CDR1 is SGHRS and CDR2 is YFSETQ. This CDR3 is CASSEPGQVNTEAFF. CDR3 bases: TGCGCCAGCAGCGAACCGGGACAGGTGAACACTGAAGCTTTCTTT.

This sequence joins TRBV7-9 and TRBJ2-7; no reliable D call. Between the trimmed V and J ends, which lost 5 bases and 6 bases, there was a span of 11 bases. The CDR3 is 12 amino acids. CDR1 and CDR2 (germline): SEHNR, FQNEAQ (reference sequence). Here the CDR3 reads CASSARFAEQYF. The DNA of the CDR3 is TGTGCCAGCAGCGCGCGATTCGCCGAGCAGTACTTC.

The CDR3 here is CASSPRDTYEQYV. For the CDR3, the DNA is TGTGCCAGCAGCCCCCGGGACACCTACGAGCAGTACGTC. V and J are TRBV11-2 and TRBJ2-7; weak D call: TRBD1 (6 bases). Trimming shortened V by 5 bases and J by 2 bases, and 10 bases separated the two germline ends. This CDR3 spans 13 amino acids. Germline assignment: CDR1 SGHAT and CDR2 FQNNGV.

DNA for the CDR3: TGTGCCACCTCAGGGTTAGGGACAGATACGCAGTATTTT. Its protein is CATSGLGTDTQYF. V is TRBV24-1 and J is TRBJ2-3, with a weak D call TRBD1 (5 bases). V shed 9 bases and J shed 3 bases, with 12 bases lying between them. The CDR3 totals 13 residues. Germline V CDR1 and CDR2: KGHDR, SFDVKD.

This chain links TRBV6-5 with TRBJ1-2; D gene ambiguous. CDR1 is MNHEY, CDR2 SVGAGI, per germline. V lost 0 bases to trimming and J lost 5 bases, with 10 bases between them. The CDR3 spans 14 residues. The CDR3 here is CASSYSRYTYGYTF. The CDR3 nucleotides read TGTGCCAGCAGTTACTCCCGGTATACTTATGGCTACACCTTC.

The chain has TRBV28 and TRBJ1-6; 7 bases map to TRBD1. With 7 bases clipped from V and 9 bases from J, the junction kept 9 bases outside the gene matches. The CDR3 contains 14 residues. Germline CDR1 reads MDHEN; CDR2 reads SYDVKM. DNA for the CDR3: TGTGCCAGCACCGGGACAGCCTACTTTTCACCCCTCCACTTT. Amino acids: CASTGTAYFSPLHF.

The chain links TRBV5-4 to TRBJ2-3, with 9 bases lining up with TRBD2. The ends lost 4 bases at V and 3 bases at J; junction bases unmatched: 6. Germline loops: CDR1 SGHNT, CDR2 YYREEE (reference sequence). There are 15 residues in the CDR3. This chain's CDR3 is CASSPSGGLTDTQYF. Written as DNA, the CDR3 is TGTGCCAGCAGCCCCAGCGGGGGGCTGACAGATACGCAGTATTTT. The variable domain in full, completed from reference TRBV5-4 and TRBJ2-3, reads ETGVTQSPTHLIKTRGQQVTLRCSSQSGHNTVSWYQQALGQGPQFIFQYYREEENGRGNFPPRFSGLQFPNYSSELNVNALELDDSALYLCASSPSGGLTDTQYFGPGTRLTVL.

The chain recombines TRBV29-1 with TRBJ1-1, with D unresolved. This CDR3 is built from 12 residues. Germline V CDR1 and CDR2: SQVTM, ANQGSEA. V dropped 4 bases and J dropped 2 bases, with 8 bases sitting between them. CDR3 in DNA: TGCAGCGTTGGGAGGCTTAACACTGAAGCTTTCTTT. Translating gives CSVGRLNTEAFF.